These T cell receptor beta chains were read from a single sample in a study of blood T cells in healthy people across ages. From the 5' RACE reads, TCRdb called clonotypes with MiXCR, one entry per CDR3 protein. The sample carries under 750,000 distinct CDR3 sequences, roughly 43% recorded once. Material for sequencing was blood. Receptor source: a man older than 75 in good health. The CDR3 runs from the conserved cysteine through the conserved F or W. D genes are given only for firm matches. Clone size is shown for a subset of rows, as once, few, many or a class of expanded clone.

size: .
D: TRBD2
J: TRBJ2-1
V: TRBV9
CDR3: CASSVGLAGVGNEQFF
DNA: TGTGCCAGCAGCGTAGGACTAGCGGGAGTTGGGAATGAGCAGTTCTTC

size: .
D: TRBD2
J: TRBJ2-1
V: TRBV5-1
CDR3: CASSLAPTSGLYNEQFF
DNA: TGCGCCAGCAGCTTGGCGCCCACTAGCGGCTTATACAATGAGCAGTTCTTC

size: .
D: .
J: TRBJ2-5
V: TRBV7-2
CDR3: CASSLEGLSETQYF
DNA: TGTGCCAGCAGCTTAGAGGGACTGTCAGAGACCCAGTACTTC

size: .
D: .
J: TRBJ2-5
V: TRBV6-8
CDR3: CASSYPTGCETQYF
DNA: TGTGCCAGCAGTTACCCCACAGGGTGCGAGACCCAGTACTTC

size: few
D: .
J: TRBJ2-5
V: TRBV6-5
CDR3: CASSSRAIQETQYF
DNA: TGTGCCAGTAGCAGTAGGGCGATCCAAGAGACCCAGTACTTC

size: .
D: .
J: TRBJ2-3
V: TRBV12-3/TRBV12-4
CDR3: CASTGGPHTDTQYF
DNA: TGTGCCAGCACCGGGGGGCCACACACAGATACGCAGTATTTT

size: few
D: .
J: TRBJ2-1
V: TRBV20-1
CDR3: CSATTWRDGGLRNEQFF
DNA: TGCAGTGCCACTACATGGAGGGACGGAGGTCTGAGGAATGAGCAGTTCTTC

size: .
D: .
J: TRBJ2-5
V: TRBV9
CDR3: CASSVGIAEETQYF
DNA: TGTGCCAGCAGCGTAGGCATAGCGGAGGAGACCCAGTACTTC

size: .
D: .
J: TRBJ1-1
V: TRBV7-3
CDR3: CASSRGPYTEAFF
DNA: TGTGCCAGCAGCCGTGGGCCATACACTGAAGCTTTCTTT

size: .
D: TRBD2
J: TRBJ2-7
V: TRBV20-1
CDR3: CSASLMAGGPDEQYF
DNA: TGCAGTGCTAGCCTGATGGCGGGAGGGCCGGATGAGCAGTACTTC

size: few
D: TRBD2
J: TRBJ2-1
V: TRBV7-3
CDR3: CASSFQRGGGSEQFF
DNA: TGTGCCAGCAGCTTCCAGCGGGGGGGCGGGAGTGAGCAGTTCTTC

size: many
D: TRBD1
J: TRBJ2-1
V: TRBV7-9
CDR3: CASSLGQGGHNEQFF
DNA: TGTGCCAGCAGCTTGGGACAGGGTGGCCACAATGAGCAGTTCTTC

size: .
D: .
J: TRBJ2-5
V: TRBV10-2
CDR3: CARPSRCSPLQYF
DNA: TGCGCCAGACCATCTCGCTGCTCGCCATTGCAGTACTTC

size: .
D: .
J: TRBJ1-1
V: TRBV10-3
CDR3: CAISESGEYTEAFF
DNA: TGTGCCATCAGTGAGTCCGGGGAGTACACTGAAGCTTTCTTT

size: .
D: .
J: TRBJ2-3
V: TRBV20-1
CDR3: CSASAEGADTQYF
DNA: TGCAGTGCTAGCGCAGAGGGGGCAGATACGCAGTATTTT

size: .
D: .
J: TRBJ2-3
V: TRBV28
CDR3: CASSFAGSGTDTQYF
DNA: TGTGCCAGCAGTTTTGCAGGGTCTGGCACAGATACGCAGTATTTT

size: .
D: TRBD1
J: TRBJ1-2
V: TRBV28
CDR3: CASKKPRGLTDVYTF
DNA: TGTGCCAGCAAGAAACCCAGGGGGCTAACTGATGTCTACACCTTC

size: many
D: .
J: TRBJ2-1
V: TRBV7-9
CDR3: CASSLEGGAYNEQFF
DNA: TGCGCCAGCAGCTTGGAAGGGGGAGCCTACAATGAGCAGTTCTTC

size: .
D: .
J: TRBJ2-7
V: TRBV7-2
CDR3: CVSSPVRGARYEQYF
DNA: TGTGTCAGCAGCCCCGTACGGGGGGCAAGGTACGAGCAGTACTTC

size: few
D: .
J: TRBJ1-2
V: TRBV20-1
CDR3: CSARPDWNSAGYTF
DNA: TGCAGTGCTAGACCGGACTGGAATTCGGCTGGCTACACCTTC

size: .
D: .
J: TRBJ2-4
V: TRBV3-1
CDR3: CASSQEAGAAIQYF
DNA: TGTGCCAGCAGCCAAGAAGCAGGCGCGGCTATTCAGTACTTC

size: .
D: .
J: TRBJ1-4
V: TRBV6-6
CDR3: CASTSLNRGSPDERLFF
DNA: TGTGCCAGCACTTCACTGAACAGAGGATCCCCAGATGAAAGACTGTTTTTT

size: once
D: .
J: TRBJ1-3
V: TRBV6-5
CDR3: CASMGSGNTIYF
DNA: TGTGCCAGCATGGGCTCTGGAAACACCATATATTTT

size: .
D: .
J: TRBJ2-5
V: TRBV27
CDR3: CASSHDRKYSKTQYF
DNA: TGTGCCAGCAGTCACGACAGAAAGTATTCGAAGACCCAGTACTTC

size: .
D: .
J: TRBJ1-2
V: TRBV20-1
CDR3: CSASGAANYGYTF
DNA: TGCAGTGCTAGTGGGGCCGCTAACTATGGCTACACCTTC

size: .
D: .
J: TRBJ2-3
V: TRBV4-3
CDR3: CASSQRRGGPSTDTQYF
DNA: TGCGCCAGCAGCCAACGGAGGGGGGGGCCGAGCACAGATACGCAGTATTTT

size: .
D: .
J: TRBJ2-1
V: TRBV20-1
CDR3: CSASTLAAILSYNEQFF
DNA: TGCAGTGCTAGTACCTTAGCGGCTATCCTCTCCTACAATGAGCAGTTCTTC

size: .
D: TRBD2
J: TRBJ2-1
V: TRBV24-1
CDR3: CATSSGGSYNEQFF
DNA: TGTGCCACCAGTAGCGGGGGCTCCTACAATGAGCAGTTCTTC

size: .
D: TRBD1
J: TRBJ2-7
V: TRBV12-3/TRBV12-4
CDR3: CASSFGQVNEQYF
DNA: TGTGCCAGCAGTTTTGGACAGGTCAATGAGCAGTACTTC

size: .
D: .
J: TRBJ1-4
V: TRBV6-5
CDR3: CASSYGQGHRDEKLFF
DNA: TGTGCCAGCAGTTACGGCCAAGGCCACCGGGATGAAAAACTGTTTTTT

size: .
D: .
J: TRBJ2-3
V: TRBV29-1
CDR3: CSVEPHLSTDTQYF
DNA: TGCAGCGTTGAACCACATCTTAGCACAGATACGCAGTATTTT

size: .
D: .
J: TRBJ2-5
V: TRBV3-1
CDR3: CASSQDASAETQYF
DNA: TGTGCCAGCAGCCAAGATGCATCCGCGGAGACCCAGTACTTC

size: .
D: TRBD2
J: TRBJ2-1
V: TRBV5-1
CDR3: CASSPYLTSGSLGEQFF
DNA: TGCGCCAGCAGCCCTTACCTGACTAGCGGGAGTTTAGGTGAGCAGTTCTTC

size: .
D: .
J: TRBJ2-6
V: TRBV24-1
CDR3: CATSPGGSGANVLTF
DNA: TGTGCCACCAGCCCAGGAGGATCTGGGGCCAACGTCCTGACTTTC

size: .
D: .
J: TRBJ1-1
V: TRBV18
CDR3: CASSPGSWGSTEAFF
DNA: TGTGCCAGCTCACCAGGATCTTGGGGAAGCACTGAAGCTTTCTTT

size: .
D: .
J: TRBJ2-1
V: TRBV4-3
CDR3: CASSRGYEQFF
DNA: TGCGCCAGCAGCCGGGGGTATGAGCAGTTCTTC

size: few
D: .
J: TRBJ2-5
V: TRBV10-2
CDR3: CASRKVETQYF
DNA: TGCGCCAGCAGGAAGGTAGAGACCCAGTACTTC

size: .
D: TRBD2
J: TRBJ2-7
V: TRBV7-2
CDR3: CASSLLAGGGYEQYF
DNA: TGTGCCAGCAGCCTATTAGCGGGAGGAGGGTACGAGCAGTACTTC

size: few
D: TRBD1
J: TRBJ2-7
V: TRBV25-1
CDR3: CASSRDRVGGEQYF
DNA: TGTGCCAGCAGTAGAGACAGGGTAGGTGGCGAGCAGTACTTC

size: many
D: .
J: TRBJ2-5
V: TRBV19
CDR3: CATRQAGETQYF
DNA: TGTGCCACCCGTCAAGCCGGGGAGACCCAGTACTTC